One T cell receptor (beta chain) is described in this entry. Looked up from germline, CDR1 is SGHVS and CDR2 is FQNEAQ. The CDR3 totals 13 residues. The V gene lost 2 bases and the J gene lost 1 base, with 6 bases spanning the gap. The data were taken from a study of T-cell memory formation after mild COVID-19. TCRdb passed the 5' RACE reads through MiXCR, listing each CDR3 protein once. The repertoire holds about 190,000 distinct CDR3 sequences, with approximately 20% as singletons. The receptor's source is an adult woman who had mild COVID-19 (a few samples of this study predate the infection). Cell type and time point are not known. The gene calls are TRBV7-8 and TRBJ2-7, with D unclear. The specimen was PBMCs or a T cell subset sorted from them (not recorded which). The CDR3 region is CASSLQESYEQYF. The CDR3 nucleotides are TGTGCCAGCAGCTTACAGGAGTCCTACGAGCAGTACTTC.